This TCR beta chain was identified during a study of beta chain features in type 1 diabetes (dated by TCRdb to 2017 to 2018). At the level of the whole study: Patients and healthy donors did not differ in mean age, gender distribution, total cell number or subset yield. A total of under 140,000,000 sorted cells were examined across all samples, and the number of cells per subset was strongly correlated with RNA yield. The study compared the TCRB repertoires of sorted circulating CD4+ T cell subsets in recently diagnosed type 1 diabetes patients with those in matched healthy donors. Whereas all 28 donors provided naive and central memory subsets, regulatory and stem cell-like memory subsets were isolated from just 8 patients and roughly 8 healthy donors. General conclusions and limits of the study: Because cDNA was sequenced instead of genomic DNA, highly expressing activated cells could be over-represented, though the groups showed no difference in activation or CD3 levels. Because small numbers of individuals were included in the HLA sub-analyses, any influence of HLA type on TCRB rearrangement was left unresolved. PCR may preferentially amplify shorter templates, but because patient and control samples were amplified and corrected together, any resulting skew would affect both groups equally. In all four CD4+ subsets, TCRB CDR3 length was moderately but significantly shorter in type 1 diabetes patients. Naive, central memory and regulatory TCRB repertoires appeared more similar among patients than among healthy donors. Fewer insertions and more nucleotide deletions at VDJ recombination sites were observed in patients with type 1 diabetes, implying thymic rearrangement abnormalities.

To note about this clone: Its antigen is still unknown. Base-call qualities are not available, and no considerably larger clone is one nucleotide away.

From each donor, a single peripheral blood sample of 95 to 150 mL on average was drawn into heparinised tubes. A BD FACSAria II was used to sort naive, central memory, regulatory and stem cell-like memory CD4+ T cells with a panel that included CD45RO, CCR7, CD25, CD127, CD95 and CD27. A purity above 98% was achieved for all sorted populations. PBMCs were isolated right away by Lymphoprep density gradient centrifugation and were stained directly, without culture. Samples were stained and sorted in pairs, with one healthy donor and one patient per experiment, so that batch effects were minimized. Trimming removed 4 bases from V and 5 bases from J, leaving 21 bases between the germline ends. CDR1 SGHRS and CDR2 YFSETQ are derived from the germline V gene. The CDR3 measures 16 amino acids from cysteine to phenylalanine. The entry retains the CDR3 DNA only, 48 bases that are in frame from base 1. The High Capacity cDNA Reverse Transcription Kit was used to reverse transcribe all of the isolated RNA, meaning that expressed TCRB transcripts were what got sequenced. Deep immunoSEQ sequencing was performed on naive, central memory and regulatory T cell samples, with an average of around 3.4 million total reads per sample. Sorted cells were lysed in RLT buffer, and RNA was extracted using DNase-treated RNeasy Micro or Mini kits according to cell number. Each cell subset was processed separately to prevent cross-contamination, with patient and healthy donor samples processed together. TCRB sequences were amplified from cDNA with the immunoSEQ multiplex PCR, producing 87-bp fragments spanning the CDR3 region. The amplicons were sequenced using the Illumina HiSeq platform. Concerning the study's data processing: PCR bias was corrected computationally using synthetic template baselines, and reads within Hamming distance 2 were collapsed, with unmergeable singletons discarded. By aligning reads against IMGT, V, D and J genes, CDR3 length, and insertions or deletions at six rearrangement sites were assigned. Within each subset, clonotype counts were normalized to sorted cell number, and only after that were true diversity and Gini coefficients computed with the tcR R package. The overlap coefficient, calculated on TCRB nucleotide sequences, was used to measure repertoire sharing. Out-of-frame TCRB sequences from naive cells were analyzed to stand in for the pre-selection repertoire. In its TCRdb copy, this immuneACCESS table keeps in-frame sequences only and misses some clones. Where compared with another copy, unresolved V genes explain less than half of these, and the others have no known cause. That table is the source of V, J and clone size, and D and trimming were worked out from the DNA. The sample has under 450,000 clones on record, approximately 14% of them singletons. About 0.034% of the sample rests with the top ten.

The sequence derives from a man between 25 and 39 years old in good health. The sample comprised naive CD4+ T cells from blood. The cell subset or site label on this specimen signifies: true naive CD4+ T cells. The chain employs TRBV5-1 and TRBJ2-5; the D gene is tentatively TRBD1 or TRBD2, each matching 5 bases. The DNA sequence is as follows: TGCGCCAGCAGCGCAGGGATGGTCCGGGGCAGTGAGACCCAGTACTTC. Translated, this gives CASSAGMVRGSETQYF.